This T cell receptor beta chain was captured in a study of identical twins. The study, taken as a whole, reports: The study found excess low generation probability among twin-shared out-of-frame alpha sequences.

From the 5' RACE reads, TCRdb called clonotypes with MiXCR, one entry per CDR3 protein. The table shows approximately 1.8 million distinct CDR3 sequences, with about 32% occurring only once. For this clonotype: As yet, its antigen is unknown.

Per the germline V gene, CDR1 is LNHNV and CDR2 is YYDKDF (reference sequence). V was trimmed by 1 base and J by 7 bases, leaving 8 bases between them. CDR3 size: 13 residues. The sample consisted of cord blood. The receptor was derived from a newborn girl in good health. V and J are TRBV15 and TRBJ1-5, with unresolved D. CDR3 sequence reads: CATSRAAGQPQHF. As DNA, the CDR3 is TGTGCCACCAGCAGAGCCGCCGGCCAGCCCCAGCATTTT. Full variable domain (remainder filled in from reference TRBV15 and TRBJ1-5): DAMVIQNPRYQVTQFGKPVTLSCSQTLNHNVMYWYQQKSSQAPKLLFHYYDKDFNNEADTPDNFQSRRPNTSFCFLDIRSPGLGDTAMYLCATSRAAGQPQHFGDGTRLSIL.